Listed below are T cell receptor beta chains from one sample, sequenced in a study of blood T cell repertoires in COVID-19. Method: immunoSEQ multiplex PCR; TCRdb's copy keeps in-frame clones and lacks some. The sample shows 150,000 to 200,000 clones, roughly 79% of them seen only once. Sequencing used peripheral blood. These receptors were taken from a woman older than 75 with COVID-19, enrolled during active disease. Each CDR3 is given with its conserved first and last residue. The order of the fields is J gene, clone size, V gene, D gene, CDR3 protein, CDR3 DNA. The D gene is left open where the match is weak. The listing skips clone size in some rows; elsewhere it reads once, few, many or a size class.

TRBJ2-7,NA,TRBV23-1,NA,CASSRGSSYEQYF,TGTGCCAGCAGTCGAGGTAGCTCCTACGAGCAGTACTTC
TRBJ1-2,NA,TRBV10-3,NA,CAIRDSAYGYTF,TGTGCCATCAGGGACAGTGCCTATGGCTACACCTTC
TRBJ1-1,NA,TRBV29-1,NA,CSVEDKLGTFGRNTEAFF,TGCAGCGTTGAAGATAAGTTAGGAACGTTCGGGAGGAACACTGAAGCTTTCTTT
TRBJ2-3,NA,TRBV5-1,TRBD2,CASSVGLAGSTDTQYF,TGCGCCAGCAGCGTGGGACTAGCGGGGAGCACAGATACGCAGTATTTT
TRBJ1-2,NA,TRBV6-5,TRBD1,CASSYSIVTGGHGYTF,TGTGCCAGCAGTTACTCCATCGTAACAGGGGGCCATGGCTACACCTTC
TRBJ2-5,NA,TRBV29-1,TRBD2,CSVEGLVVLGQETQYF,TGCAGCGTTGAGGGACTAGTGGTTCTGGGCCAAGAGACCCAGTACTTC
TRBJ2-5,NA,TRBV5-1,TRBD2,CASSTASGQETQYF,TGCGCCAGCAGCACCGCTAGCGGCCAAGAGACCCAGTACTTC
TRBJ1-2,NA,TRBV25-1,TRBD1,CASSDTGTGVSLYGYTF,TGTGCCAGCAGTGACACGGGGACAGGGGTCTCCCTCTATGGCTACACCTTC
TRBJ1-3,NA,TRBV19,NA,CASSLPTGWGSGNTIYF,TGTGCCAGTAGCCTTCCCACAGGATGGGGTTCTGGAAACACCATATATTTT
TRBJ1-2,NA,TRBV7-9,NA,CASSLQDRDYTF,TGTGCCAGCAGCTTACAGGACCGGGACTACACCTTC
TRBJ2-3,NA,TRBV2,TRBD2,CASLGPGLAGRTDTQYF,TGTGCCAGCCTAGGGCCGGGACTAGCGGGGCGCACAGATACGCAGTATTTT
TRBJ1-2,NA,TRBV14,NA,CASSLGHPYGYTF,TGTGCCAGCAGCCTAGGACACCCCTATGGCTACACCTTC
TRBJ2-6,NA,TRBV5-4,TRBD2,CASSLGLAGLSAGANVLTF,TGTGCCAGCAGCTTGGGACTAGCGGGTTTATCGGCTGGGGCCAACGTCCTGACTTTC
TRBJ2-5,NA,TRBV11-1,NA,CASSFRGETQYF,TGTGCCAGCAGCTTTAGGGGGGAGACCCAGTACTTC
TRBJ2-3,NA,TRBV24-1,TRBD1,CATSERQGDTDTQYF,TGTGCCACCAGTGAGAGACAGGGTGACACAGATACGCAGTATTTT
TRBJ1-2,NA,TRBV19,NA,CASKVRTTLANYGYTF,TGTGCCAGTAAAGTCAGAACAACACTAGCTAACTATGGCTACACCTTC
TRBJ2-5,few,TRBV5-6,NA,CASEIRGEETQYF,TGTGCCAGTGAAATACGGGGTGAAGAGACCCAGTACTTC
TRBJ1-2,NA,TRBV11-2,NA,CASSLGRQRYGYTF,TGTGCCAGCAGCTTAGGGCGACAGCGATATGGCTACACCTTC
TRBJ2-1,NA,TRBV27,NA,CASSFRDTYNEQFF,TGTGCCAGCAGTTTCCGGGACACCTACAATGAGCAGTTCTTC
TRBJ1-4,NA,TRBV4-3,NA,CASSQDVGLVGKLFF,TGCGCCAGCAGCCAAGATGTGGGGCTAGTTGGAAAACTGTTTTTT
TRBJ1-5,NA,TRBV28,NA,CASSLFHSIIDQPQHF,TGTGCCAGCAGTTTATTCCACAGTATTATAGATCAGCCCCAGCATTTT
TRBJ1-1,few,TRBV29-1,TRBD1,CSVGQGRTEAFF,TGCAGCGTTGGACAGGGGAGAACTGAAGCTTTCTTT
TRBJ1-1,NA,TRBV28,TRBD1,CASSPTGGAWFTEAFF,TGTGCCAGCAGCCCGACAGGGGGCGCTTGGTTCACTGAAGCTTTCTTT
TRBJ1-2,NA,TRBV12-1,NA,CASSFSVGTGGDYGYTF,TGTGCCAGCAGCTTTTCCGTGGGGACAGGGGGCGACTATGGCTACACCTTC
TRBJ2-5,NA,TRBV5-4,TRBD1,CASMRQGDGTQYF,TGTGCCAGCATGCGACAGGGGGATGGGACCCAGTACTTC
TRBJ1-2,NA,TRBV12-3/TRBV12-4,NA,CASSFGTAYGYTF,TGTGCCAGCAGTTTTGGGACTGCCTATGGCTACACCTTC
TRBJ2-7,NA,TRBV27,TRBD1,CASSPRQGILPYEQYF,TGTGCCAGCAGTCCCAGACAGGGAATCCTTCCCTACGAGCAGTACTTC
TRBJ2-1,NA,TRBV4-1,NA,CASSQVDGGNEQFF,TGCGCCAGCAGCCAAGTGGACGGGGGCAATGAGCAGTTCTTC
TRBJ1-5,NA,TRBV7-8,NA,CASSSRGEVAPQHF,TGTGCCAGCAGCTCGCGAGGGGAGGTGGCGCCCCAGCATTTT
TRBJ2-5,NA,TRBV4-3,TRBD1,CASSQTRNRGGETQYF,TGCGCCAGCAGCCAAACAAGGAACAGGGGCGGCGAGACCCAGTACTTC
TRBJ2-7,once,TRBV5-6,NA,CASSFWDNPYEQYF,TGTGCCAGCAGCTTTTGGGACAACCCCTACGAGCAGTACTTC
TRBJ2-2,NA,TRBV18,NA,CASSPSGANTGELFF,TGTGCCAGCTCACCATCAGGGGCGAACACCGGGGAGCTGTTTTTT
TRBJ1-2,NA,TRBV6-6,TRBD1,CASSSGQGIYGYTF,TGTGCCAGCAGTTCCGGACAGGGTATTTATGGCTACACCTTC
TRBJ1-5,NA,TRBV28,TRBD1,CASSLHFRGQGYQPQHF,TGTGCCAGCAGTTTACACTTTCGTGGACAGGGGTATCAGCCCCAGCATTTT
TRBJ2-5,NA,TRBV5-4,TRBD1,CASSLVSGTAQETQYF,TGTGCCAGCAGCTTGGTCTCAGGGACAGCACAAGAGACCCAGTACTTC
TRBJ2-7,once,TRBV27,TRBD1,CASSKDRGSYEQYF,TGTGCCAGCAGTAAGGACAGGGGCTCCTACGAGCAGTACTTC
TRBJ1-4,NA,TRBV19,NA,CASSTGYNEKLFF,TGTGCCAGCTCGACTGGGTATAATGAAAAACTGTTTTTT
TRBJ2-1,once,TRBV19,TRBD1,CASGTGLEVQFF,TGTGCCAGTGGGACAGGGCTAGAGGTGCAGTTCTTC
TRBJ2-1,NA,TRBV29-1,NA,CSVEDRGPRDEQFF,TGCAGCGTTGAAGATCGCGGGCCCCGCGATGAGCAGTTCTTC
TRBJ1-1,once,TRBV11-1,NA,CASSSGVAEAFF,TGTGCCAGCAGCTCAGGGGTCGCTGAAGCTTTCTTT
TRBJ2-3,NA,TRBV28,NA,CASSLQGISTDTQYF,TGTGCCAGCAGTCTGCAGGGGATTAGCACAGATACGCAGTATTTT
TRBJ2-1,NA,TRBV29-1,TRBD2,CSVGGTSGRIGEQFF,TGCAGCGTTGGCGGAACTAGCGGGAGAATTGGTGAGCAGTTCTTC
TRBJ2-2,NA,TRBV2,NA,CASRRDGAGELFF,TGTGCCAGCAGGCGGGATGGTGCCGGGGAGCTGTTTTTT
TRBJ2-7,NA,TRBV6-6,TRBD1,CASKHSGTGSSYEQYF,TGTGCCAGCAAACACTCTGGGACAGGGAGCTCCTACGAGCAGTACTTC
TRBJ1-5,NA,TRBV7-8,NA,CASSLNTAGNNQPQHF,TGTGCCAGCAGCTTAAACACCGCGGGGAACAATCAGCCCCAGCATTTT
TRBJ2-3,few,TRBV28,NA,CASRLLGADTQYF,TGTGCCAGCAGACTACTCGGGGCAGATACGCAGTATTTT
TRBJ1-6,NA,TRBV5-6,NA,CASSPTGEGNSPLHF,TGTGCCAGCTCACCGACGGGGGAGGGGAATTCACCCCTCCACTTT
TRBJ2-5,NA,TRBV6-2/TRBV6-3,NA,CASSYRRVETQYF,TGTGCCAGCAGTTATCGCAGGGTTGAGACCCAGTACTTC
TRBJ2-7,NA,TRBV7-2,TRBD1,CASSFYRGEQYF,TGTGCCAGCAGCTTCTACAGGGGAGAGCAGTACTTC
TRBJ1-4,once,TRBV6-5,NA,CASSSTGSEKLFF,TGTGCCAGCTCCTCGACAGGTAGTGAAAAACTGTTTTTT
TRBJ2-2,NA,TRBV19,NA,CASRRTNTGELFF,TGTGCCAGTAGGAGGACGAACACCGGGGAGCTGTTTTTT
TRBJ1-1,NA,TRBV6-6,NA,CASSRQVLTEAFF,TGTGCCAGCAGTAGACAGGTGCTCACTGAAGCTTTCTTT
TRBJ2-5,once,TRBV7-2,TRBD2,CASSLVGLAGETQYF,TGTGCCAGCAGCTTAGTCGGACTAGCGGGAGAGACCCAGTACTTC
TRBJ1-5,NA,TRBV2,TRBD1,CASRARDRGSQPQHF,TGTGCCAGCAGGGCCCGGGACAGGGGCAGTCAGCCCCAGCATTTT